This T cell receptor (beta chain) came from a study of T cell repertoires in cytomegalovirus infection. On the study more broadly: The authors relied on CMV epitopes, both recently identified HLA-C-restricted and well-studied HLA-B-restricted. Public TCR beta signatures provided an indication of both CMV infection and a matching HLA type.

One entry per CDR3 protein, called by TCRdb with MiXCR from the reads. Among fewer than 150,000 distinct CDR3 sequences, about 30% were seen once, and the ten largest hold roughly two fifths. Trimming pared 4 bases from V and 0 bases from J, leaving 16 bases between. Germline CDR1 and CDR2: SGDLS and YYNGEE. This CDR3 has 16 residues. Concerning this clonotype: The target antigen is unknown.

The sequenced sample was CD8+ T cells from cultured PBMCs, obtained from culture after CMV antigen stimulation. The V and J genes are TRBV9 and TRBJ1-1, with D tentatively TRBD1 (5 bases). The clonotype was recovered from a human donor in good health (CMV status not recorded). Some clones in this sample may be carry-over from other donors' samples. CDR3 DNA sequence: TGTGCCAGCAGCCCACCCCCGGGGGGTTTGAACACTGAAGCTTTCTTT. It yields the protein CASSPPPGGLNTEAFF.